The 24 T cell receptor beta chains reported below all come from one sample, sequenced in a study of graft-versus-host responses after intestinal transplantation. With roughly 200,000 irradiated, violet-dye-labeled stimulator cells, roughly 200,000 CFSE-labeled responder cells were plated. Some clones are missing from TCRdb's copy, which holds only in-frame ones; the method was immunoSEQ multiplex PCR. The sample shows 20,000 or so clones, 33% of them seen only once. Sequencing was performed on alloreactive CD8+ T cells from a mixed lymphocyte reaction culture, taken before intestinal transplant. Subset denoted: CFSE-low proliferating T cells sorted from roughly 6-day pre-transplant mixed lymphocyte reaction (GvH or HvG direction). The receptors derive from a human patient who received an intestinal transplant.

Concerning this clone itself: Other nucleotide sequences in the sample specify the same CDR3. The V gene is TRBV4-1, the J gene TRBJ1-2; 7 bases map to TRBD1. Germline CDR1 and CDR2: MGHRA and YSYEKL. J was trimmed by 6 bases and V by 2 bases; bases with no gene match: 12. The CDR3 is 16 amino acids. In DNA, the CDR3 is TGCGCCAGCAGCCAATTTACGGGACAGAAGAACGATGGCTACACCTTC. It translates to CASSQFTGQKNDGYTF.

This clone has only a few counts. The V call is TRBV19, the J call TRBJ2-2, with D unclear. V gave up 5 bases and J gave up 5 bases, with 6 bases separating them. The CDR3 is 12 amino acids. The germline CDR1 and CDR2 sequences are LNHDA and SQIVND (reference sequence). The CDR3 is CASSPRTGELFF. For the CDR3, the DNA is TGTGCCAGTAGTCCCCGAACCGGGGAGCTGTTTTTT.

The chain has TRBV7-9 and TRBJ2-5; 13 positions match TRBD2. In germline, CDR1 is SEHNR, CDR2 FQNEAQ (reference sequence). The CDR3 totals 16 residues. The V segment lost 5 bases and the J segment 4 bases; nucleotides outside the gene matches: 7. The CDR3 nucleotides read TGTGCCAGCAGCCAAACTAGCGGGAGGGCAGGAGAGACCCAGTACTTC. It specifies CASSQTSGRAGETQYF.

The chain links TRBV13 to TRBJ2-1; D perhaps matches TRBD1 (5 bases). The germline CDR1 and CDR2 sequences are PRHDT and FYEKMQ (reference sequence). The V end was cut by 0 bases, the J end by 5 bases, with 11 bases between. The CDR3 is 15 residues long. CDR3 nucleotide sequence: TGTGCCAGCAGCTTAGGCCCCCAGGGAAACAATGAGCAGTTCTTC. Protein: CASSLGPQGNNEQFF. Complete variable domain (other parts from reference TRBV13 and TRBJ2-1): AAGVIQSPRHLIKEKRETATLKCYPIPRHDTVYWYQQGPGQDPQFLISFYEKMQSDKGSIPDRFSAQQFSDYHSELNMSSLELGDSALYFCASSLGPQGNNEQFFGPGTRLTVL.

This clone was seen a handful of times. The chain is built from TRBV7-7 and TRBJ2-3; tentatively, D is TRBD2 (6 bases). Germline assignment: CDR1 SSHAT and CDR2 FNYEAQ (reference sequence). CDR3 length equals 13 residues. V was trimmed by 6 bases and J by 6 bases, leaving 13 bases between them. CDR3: CASRGGEEDTQYF. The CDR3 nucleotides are TGTGCCAGCAGAGGCGGGGAGGAGGATACGCAGTATTTT. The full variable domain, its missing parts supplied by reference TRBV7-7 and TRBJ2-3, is GAGVSQSPRYKVTKRGQDVTLRCDPISSHATLYWYQQALGQGPEFLTYFNYEAQPDKSGLPSDRFSAERPEGSISTLTIQRTEQRDSAMYRCASRGGEEDTQYFGPGTRLTVL.

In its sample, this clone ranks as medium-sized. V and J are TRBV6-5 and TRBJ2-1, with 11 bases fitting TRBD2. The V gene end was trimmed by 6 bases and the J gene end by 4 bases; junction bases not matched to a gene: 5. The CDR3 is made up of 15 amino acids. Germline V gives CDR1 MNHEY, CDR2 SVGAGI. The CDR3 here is CASSDTSGSYNEQFF. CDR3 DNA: TGTGCCAGCAGCGATACTAGCGGGAGTTACAATGAGCAGTTCTTC.

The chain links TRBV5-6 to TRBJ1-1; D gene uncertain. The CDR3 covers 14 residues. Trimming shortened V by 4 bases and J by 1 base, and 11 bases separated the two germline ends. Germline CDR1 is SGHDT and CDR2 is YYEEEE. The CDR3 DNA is TGTGCCAGCAGCACCGATTGGGGGAACACTGAAGCTTTCTTT. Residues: CASSTDWGNTEAFF.

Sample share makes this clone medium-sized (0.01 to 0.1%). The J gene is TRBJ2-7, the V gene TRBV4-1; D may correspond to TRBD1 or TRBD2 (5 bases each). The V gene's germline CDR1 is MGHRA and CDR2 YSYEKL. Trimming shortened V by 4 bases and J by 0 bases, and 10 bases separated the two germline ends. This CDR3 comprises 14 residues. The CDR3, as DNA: TGCGCCAGCAGCCCCTGGGACGGCTCCTACGAGCAGTACTTC. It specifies CASSPWDGSYEQYF.

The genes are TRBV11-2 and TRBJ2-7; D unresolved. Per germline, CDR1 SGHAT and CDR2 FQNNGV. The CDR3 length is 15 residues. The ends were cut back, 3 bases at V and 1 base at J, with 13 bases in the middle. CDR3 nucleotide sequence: TGTGCCAGCAGCTTTTACCTAGGGAAGTCCTACGAGCAGTACTTC. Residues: CASSFYLGKSYEQYF. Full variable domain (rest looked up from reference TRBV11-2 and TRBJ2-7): EAGVAQSPRYKIIEKRQSVAFWCNPISGHATLYWYQQILGQGPKLLIQFQNNGVVDDSQLPKDRFSAERLKGVDSTLKIQPAKLEDSAVYLCASSFYLGKSYEQYFGPGTRLTVT.

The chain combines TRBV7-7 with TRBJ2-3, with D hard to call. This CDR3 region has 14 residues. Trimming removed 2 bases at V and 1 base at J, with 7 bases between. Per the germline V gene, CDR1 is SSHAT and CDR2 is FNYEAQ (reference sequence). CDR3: CASSLLGGTDTQYF. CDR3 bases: TGTGCCAGCAGCTTACTAGGAGGCACAGATACGCAGTATTTT. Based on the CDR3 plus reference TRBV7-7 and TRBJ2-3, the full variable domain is GAGVSQSPRYKVTKRGQDVTLRCDPISSHATLYWYQQALGQGPEFLTYFNYEAQPDKSGLPSDRFSAERPEGSISTLTIQRTEQRDSAMYRCASSLLGGTDTQYFGPGTRLTVL.

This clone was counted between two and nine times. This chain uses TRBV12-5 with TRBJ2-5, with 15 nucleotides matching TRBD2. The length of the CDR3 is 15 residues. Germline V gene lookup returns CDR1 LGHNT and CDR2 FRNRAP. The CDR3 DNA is TGTGCGCTAGCCCGGACTAGCGGGGGGGAAGAGACCCAGTACTTC. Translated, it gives CALARTSGGEETQYF.

The CDR3 sequence is CASSQGSAPGQFRRRSEAFF. CDR3 DNA sequence: TGCGCCAGCAGCCAAGGGTCTGCCCCGGGACAGTTCAGGCGTAGGTCTGAAGCTTTCTTT. The chain has TRBV4-1 and TRBJ1-1, with 7 bases matching TRBD1. The germline gives CDR1 MGHRA, CDR2 YSYEKL. The trim removed 1 base at V and 6 bases at J, leaving 23 bases unmatched. This CDR3 is built from 20 residues.

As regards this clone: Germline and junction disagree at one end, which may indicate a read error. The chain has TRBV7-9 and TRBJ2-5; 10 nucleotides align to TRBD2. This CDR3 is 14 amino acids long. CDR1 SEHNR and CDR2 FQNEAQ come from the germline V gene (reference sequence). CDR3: CASSLAGDQETQYF. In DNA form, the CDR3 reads TGTGCCAGCAGCCTAGCGGGGGACCAAGAGACCCAGTACTTC.

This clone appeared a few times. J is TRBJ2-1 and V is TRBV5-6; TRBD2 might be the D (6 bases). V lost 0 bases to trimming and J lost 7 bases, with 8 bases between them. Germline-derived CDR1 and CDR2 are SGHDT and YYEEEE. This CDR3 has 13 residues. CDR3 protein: CASSLGLANEQFF. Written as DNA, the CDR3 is TGTGCCAGCAGCTTGGGGCTAGCGAATGAGCAGTTCTTC.

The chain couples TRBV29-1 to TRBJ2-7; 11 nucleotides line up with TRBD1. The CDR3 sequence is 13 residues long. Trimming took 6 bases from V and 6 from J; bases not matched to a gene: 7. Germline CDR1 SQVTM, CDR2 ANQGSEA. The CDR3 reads CSVAGTGGVEQYF. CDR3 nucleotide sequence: TGCAGCGTCGCCGGGACAGGGGGAGTCGAGCAGTACTTC.

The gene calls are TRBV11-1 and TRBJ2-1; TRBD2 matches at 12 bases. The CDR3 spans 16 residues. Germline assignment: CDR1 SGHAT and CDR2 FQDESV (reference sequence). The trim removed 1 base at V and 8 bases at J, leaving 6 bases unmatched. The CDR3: CASSLEVASGRDEQFF. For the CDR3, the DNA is TGTGCCAGCAGCTTAGAGGTAGCTAGCGGGAGGGATGAGCAGTTCTTC. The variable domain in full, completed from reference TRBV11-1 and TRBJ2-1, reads EAEVAQSPRYKITEKSQAVAFWCDPISGHATLYWYRQILGQGPELLVQFQDESVVDDSQLPKDRFSAERLKGVDSTLKIQPAELGDSAMYLCASSLEVASGRDEQFFGPGTRLTVL.

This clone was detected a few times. The CDR3, as DNA: TGTGCCAGCAGTGTCCCCAGTACATCCTACGAGCAGTACTTC. Residues: CASSVPSTSYEQYF. This chain links TRBV6-1 with TRBJ2-7; D remains unclear. This CDR3 region has 14 residues. From germline, CDR1 is MNHNS and CDR2 SASEGT. The V gene lost 4 bases and the J gene lost 1 base, with 11 bases spanning the gap.

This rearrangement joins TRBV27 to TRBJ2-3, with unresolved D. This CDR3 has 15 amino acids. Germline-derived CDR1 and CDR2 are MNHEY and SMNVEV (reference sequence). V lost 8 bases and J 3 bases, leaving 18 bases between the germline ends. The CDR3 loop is CASRLRRLVTDTQYF. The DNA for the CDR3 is TGTGCCAGCCGCCTCAGAAGGCTCGTTACAGATACGCAGTATTTT.

This CDR3 is CSAYVGELFF. Written as DNA, the CDR3 is TGCAGCGCTTATGTCGGGGAGCTGTTTTTT. The rearrangement joins TRBV29-1 to TRBJ2-2, with D unresolved. This CDR3 is 10 amino acids long. CDR1 and CDR2 (germline): SQVTM, ANQGSEA. Deletions cut 7 bases from V and 7 bases from J, with 7 bases between.

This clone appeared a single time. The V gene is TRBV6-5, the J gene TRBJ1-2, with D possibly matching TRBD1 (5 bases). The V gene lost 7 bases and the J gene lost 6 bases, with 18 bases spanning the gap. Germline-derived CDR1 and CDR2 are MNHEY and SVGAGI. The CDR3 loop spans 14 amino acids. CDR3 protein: CASTPTWQGDGYTF. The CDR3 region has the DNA TGTGCCAGCACCCCAACGTGGCAGGGTGATGGCTACACCTTC.

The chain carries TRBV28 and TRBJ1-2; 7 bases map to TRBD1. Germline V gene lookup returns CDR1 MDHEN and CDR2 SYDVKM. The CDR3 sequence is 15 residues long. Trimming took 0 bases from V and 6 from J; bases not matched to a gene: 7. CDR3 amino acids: CASSLWSTGDNGYTF. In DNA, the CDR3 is TGTGCCAGCAGTTTATGGTCTACAGGGGACAATGGCTACACCTTC.

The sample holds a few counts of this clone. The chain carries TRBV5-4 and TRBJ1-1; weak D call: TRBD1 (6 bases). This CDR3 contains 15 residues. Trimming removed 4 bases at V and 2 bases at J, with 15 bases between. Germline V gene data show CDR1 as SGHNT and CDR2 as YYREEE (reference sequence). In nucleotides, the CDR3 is TGTGCCAGCAGCAAAAACAGGGAATTCAACACTGAAGCTTTCTTT. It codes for CASSKNREFNTEAFF.

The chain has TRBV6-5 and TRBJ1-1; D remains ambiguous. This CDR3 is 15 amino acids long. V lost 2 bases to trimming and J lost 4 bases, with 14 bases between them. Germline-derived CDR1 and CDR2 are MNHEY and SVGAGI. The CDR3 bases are TGTGCCAGCAGTTACCTCCGTCCCCGGAGCACTGAAGCTTTCTTT. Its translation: CASSYLRPRSTEAFF.

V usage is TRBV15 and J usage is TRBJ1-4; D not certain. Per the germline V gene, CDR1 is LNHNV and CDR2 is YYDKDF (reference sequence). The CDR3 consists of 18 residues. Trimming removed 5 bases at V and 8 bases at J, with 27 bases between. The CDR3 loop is CATSPSYLPLALSEKLFF. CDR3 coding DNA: TGTGCCACCAGCCCCAGTTACCTGCCGCTGGCTCTCTCCGAAAAACTGTTTTTT.